This TCR beta chain was sequenced for a study of blood T cell repertoires in COVID-19. Study details: Samples of COVID-19 (acute and convalescent) were obtained from the United States, Italy and Spain. Nucleic acid was either cDNA or gDNA, and it came from T cells, B-cell-depleted T cells, or PBMCs.

Methods used by the authors: Reference gene primer amplification gave nucleated cell count estimates. The table came from immunoSEQ multiplex PCR; TCRdb's copy has only in-frame clones and leaves some out. D and trimming were read from the DNA, whereas the V and J calls and clone size are those reported in that table. The sample has 300,000 or so clones, roughly 83% seen once. The CDR3 length is 16 residues. CDR1 is MNHEY and CDR2 is SVGEGT in the germline V gene. V shed 2 bases and J 4 bases; nucleotides not matched to a gene: 4. The material sequenced was peripheral blood. The source of this sequence is a woman between 45 and 60 years old with acute or convalescent COVID-19. The chain uses TRBV6-2 or TRBV6-3 and TRBJ2-1, with 11 bases that match TRBD2. The CDR3 nucleotides are TGTGCCAGCAGTTACACGGGACTAGCGGATTACAATGAGCAGTTCTTC. Protein: CASSYTGLADYNEQFF.